This T cell receptor beta chain was identified in a study of blood T cell repertoires in COVID-19. The method was immunoSEQ multiplex PCR; TCRdb's version includes in-frame clones alone and lacks a portion of them. Of around 200,000 clones in the sample, 65% to 80% were seen once. The V gene lost 4 bases and the J gene lost 5 bases, with 8 bases spanning the gap. The CDR3 has 12 amino acids. Germline CDR1 is LGHDT and CDR2 is YNNKEL (reference sequence). The V and J genes are TRBV3-1 (or the pseudogene TRBV3-2) and TRBJ2-5; D unclear. This receptor was taken from a man aged 50 to 60 who had recovered from COVID-19. The sequencing input was peripheral blood. The CDR3 region is CASSPSGETQYF. The CDR3 nucleotides read TGTGCCAGCAGCCCTTCCGGGGAGACCCAGTACTTC.